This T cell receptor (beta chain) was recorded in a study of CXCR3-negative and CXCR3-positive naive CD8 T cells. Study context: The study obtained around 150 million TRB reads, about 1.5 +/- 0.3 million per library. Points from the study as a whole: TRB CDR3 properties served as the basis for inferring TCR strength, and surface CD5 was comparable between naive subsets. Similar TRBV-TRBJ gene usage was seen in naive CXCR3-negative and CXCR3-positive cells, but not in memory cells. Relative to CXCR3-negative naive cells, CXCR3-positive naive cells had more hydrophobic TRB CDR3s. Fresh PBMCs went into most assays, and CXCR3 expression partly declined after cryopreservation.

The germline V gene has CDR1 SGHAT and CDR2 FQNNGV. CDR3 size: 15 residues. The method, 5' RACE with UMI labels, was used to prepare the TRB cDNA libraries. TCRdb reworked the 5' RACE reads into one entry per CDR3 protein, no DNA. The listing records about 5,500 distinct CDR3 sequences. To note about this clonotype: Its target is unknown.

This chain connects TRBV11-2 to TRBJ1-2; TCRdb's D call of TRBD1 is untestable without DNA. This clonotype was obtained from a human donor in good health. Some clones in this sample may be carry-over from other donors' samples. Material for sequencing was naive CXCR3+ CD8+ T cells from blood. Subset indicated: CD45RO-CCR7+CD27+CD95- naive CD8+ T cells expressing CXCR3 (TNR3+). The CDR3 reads CASSLDLGQGYGYTF.